Included here is one T cell receptor beta chain sequence, with context. Antigen specificity is unknown. CDR1 is MDHEN and CDR2 is SYDVKM in the germline V gene. This CDR3 contains 15 residues. Trimming removed 3 bases at V and 0 bases at J, with 9 bases between. On average, the one heparinised blood draw given by each donor was 90 to 150 mL. Isolation of CD4+ naive, central memory, regulatory and stem cell-like memory cells was achieved by sorting via CD45RO/CCR7/CD25/CD127/CD95/CD27. This specimen belongs to a study of beta chain features in type 1 diabetes. Study context: Researchers looked at over 100,000,000 sorted cells across all samples. Study results and limitations: Shorter TCRB CDR3s, moderately but significantly so, marked every one of the four CD4+ subsets in Type 1 diabetes patients.

Every isolated RNA sample was fully reverse transcribed, so sequencing captured expressed TCRB transcripts. There were 3.5 million to 4.5 million reads on average in the naive, central memory and regulatory T cell samples. Generated by immunoSEQ multiplex PCR, the TCRdb table keeps only in-frame clones and is missing some. The data show around 260,000 clones, roughly 20% seen once. The genes are TRBV28 and TRBJ1-3; D gene ambiguous. What was sequenced was naive CD4+ T cells from blood. The receptor was isolated from a woman in her forties with type 1 diabetes. CDR3 in DNA: TGTGCCAGCAGTTTGGTGAAGAGCTCTGGAAACACCATATATTTT. It encodes CASSLVKSSGNTIYF. The entire variable domain, with the rest obtained from reference TRBV28 and TRBJ1-3, is as follows: DVKVTQSSRYLVKRTGEKVFLECVQDMDHENMFWYRQDPGLGLRLIYFSYDVKMKEKGDIPEGYSVSREKKERFSLILESASTNQTSMYLCASSLVKSSGNTIYFGEGSWLTVV.